The sequence of this TCR beta chain was determined in a study of T cell responses to AZD1222 COVID-19 vaccine. Study results and caveats: Repertoires were collected only later (after the peak T cell response had occurred). Just a handful of people given AZD1222 tested seropositive at baseline.

With respect to this clone: Its specificity is not known.

This CDR3 spans 17 amino acids. Trimming removed 0 bases at V and 1 base at J, with 13 bases between. CDR1 and CDR2 (germline): SGDLS, YYNGEE. Some clones are missing from TCRdb's copy, which holds only in-frame ones; the method was immunoSEQ multiplex PCR. The sample consists of around 140,000 clones, around 90% of them appearing once. The J gene is TRBJ2-2, the V gene TRBV9; D ambiguous. This specimen consisted of peripheral blood, obtained 28 days after the second AZD1222 dose. This receptor was identified in an adult who received the AZD1222 COVID-19 vaccine. The CDR3 sequence: CASSVAQASRNTGELFF. CDR3 in DNA: TGTGCCAGCAGCGTAGCCCAGGCAAGCAGGAACACCGGGGAGCTGTTTTTT.